This TCR beta chain derives from a study of beta chain features in type 1 diabetes. Since all of the isolated RNA was reverse transcribed, expressed TCRB transcripts were what got sequenced. Here immunoSEQ multiplex PCR was the method, and the copy in TCRdb shows in-frame clones only, minus some. The sample yields about 160,000 clones, about 7.9% seen once. This clone was counted many times. What it binds is not known. Broader study findings: Possible PCR preference for shorter templates applied equally to patients and controls. Patients showed naive, central memory and Treg TCRB repertoires that appeared more similar than those of healthy donors. Shorter TCRB CDR3s, moderately but significantly so, marked every one of the four CD4+ subsets in Type 1 diabetes patients.

The CDR3 extends over 14 amino acids. CDR1 and CDR2 from the germline V gene are SGHNT and YYREEE (reference sequence). With 6 bases removed from V and 5 bases from J, the gap between germline ends came to 17 bases. Every donor provided one heparinised blood draw, which averaged approximately 100 mL. Over 95% purity was reached by all sorted populations. The V and J genes are TRBV5-4 and TRBJ1-1, with D unclear. Sample: central memory CD4+ T cells from blood. The TCR was taken from a man aged 18 to 29 with type 1 diabetes. In nucleotides, the CDR3 is TGTGCCAGCAACACCGGGAGCGGCGGGACTGAAGCTTTCTTT. Its translation: CASNTGSGGTEAFF.